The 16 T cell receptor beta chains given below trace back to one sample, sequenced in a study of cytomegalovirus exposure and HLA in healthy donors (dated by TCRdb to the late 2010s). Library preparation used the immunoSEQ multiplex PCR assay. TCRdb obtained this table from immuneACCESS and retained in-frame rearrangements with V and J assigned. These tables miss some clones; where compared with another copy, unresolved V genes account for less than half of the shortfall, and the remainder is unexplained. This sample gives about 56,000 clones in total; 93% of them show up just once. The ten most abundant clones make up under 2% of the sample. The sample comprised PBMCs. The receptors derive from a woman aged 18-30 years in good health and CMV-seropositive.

CDR3 sequence: CAISRLIPGNTEAFF. CDR3 coding DNA: TGTGCCATCAGTCGACTCATTCCGGGGAACACTGAAGCTTTCTTT. The genes are TRBV10-3 and TRBJ1-1; D gene ambiguous. Germline assignment: CDR1 ENHRY and CDR2 SYGVKD. CDR3 length equals 15 residues. V was clipped by 5 bases and J by 1 base, with 14 bases between them.

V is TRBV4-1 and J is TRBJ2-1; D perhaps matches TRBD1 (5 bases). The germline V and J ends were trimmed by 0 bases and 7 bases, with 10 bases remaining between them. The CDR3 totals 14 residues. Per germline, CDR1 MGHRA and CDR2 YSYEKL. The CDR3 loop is CASSQDPKGNEQFF. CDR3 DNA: TGCGCCAGCAGCCAAGATCCCAAGGGGAATGAGCAGTTCTTC.

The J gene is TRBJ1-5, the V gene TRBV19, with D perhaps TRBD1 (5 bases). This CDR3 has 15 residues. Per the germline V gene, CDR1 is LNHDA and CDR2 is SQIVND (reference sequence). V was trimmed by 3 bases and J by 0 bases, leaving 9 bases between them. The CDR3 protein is CASSIWGLSNQPQHF. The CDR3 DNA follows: TGTGCCAGTAGTATTTGGGGCCTTAGCAATCAGCCCCAGCATTTT.

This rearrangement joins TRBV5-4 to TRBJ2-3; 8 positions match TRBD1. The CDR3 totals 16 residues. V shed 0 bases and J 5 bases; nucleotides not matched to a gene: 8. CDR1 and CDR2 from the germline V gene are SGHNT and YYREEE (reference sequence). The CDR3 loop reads CASSLATGVSQDTQYF. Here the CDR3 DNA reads TGTGCCAGCAGCTTGGCGACAGGGGTATCACAAGATACGCAGTATTTT.

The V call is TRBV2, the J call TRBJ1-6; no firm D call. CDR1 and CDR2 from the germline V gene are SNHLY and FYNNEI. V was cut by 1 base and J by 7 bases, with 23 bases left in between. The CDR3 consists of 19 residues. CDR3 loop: CASSEGVKFYRSANSPLHF. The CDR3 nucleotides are TGTGCCAGCAGTGAAGGAGTGAAGTTTTACCGAAGTGCAAATTCACCCCTCCACTTT.

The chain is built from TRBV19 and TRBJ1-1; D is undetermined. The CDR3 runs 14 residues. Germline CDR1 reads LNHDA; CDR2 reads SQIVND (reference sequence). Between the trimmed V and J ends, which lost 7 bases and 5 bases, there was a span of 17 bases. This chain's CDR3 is CASTVEHGWTEAFF. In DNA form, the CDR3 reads TGTGCCAGTACCGTGGAGCATGGGTGGACTGAAGCTTTCTTT.

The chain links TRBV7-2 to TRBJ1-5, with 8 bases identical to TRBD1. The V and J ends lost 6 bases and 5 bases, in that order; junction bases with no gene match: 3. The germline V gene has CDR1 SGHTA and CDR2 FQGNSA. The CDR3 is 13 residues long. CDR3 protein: CASRKQGDQPQHF. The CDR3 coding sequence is TGTGCCAGCAGAAAACAGGGGGATCAGCCCCAGCATTTT.

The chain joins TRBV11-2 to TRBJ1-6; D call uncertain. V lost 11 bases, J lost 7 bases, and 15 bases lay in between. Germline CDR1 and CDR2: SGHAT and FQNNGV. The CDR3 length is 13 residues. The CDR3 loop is CAFTPSPNSPLHF. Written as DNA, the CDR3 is TGTGCCTTTACTCCGAGTCCGAATTCACCCCTCCACTTT.

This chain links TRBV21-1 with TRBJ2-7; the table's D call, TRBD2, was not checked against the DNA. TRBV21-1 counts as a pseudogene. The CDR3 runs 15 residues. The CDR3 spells CASSIRVEDSYEQYF. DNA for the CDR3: TGTGCCAGCAGCATCCGGGTAGAGGATTCCTACGAGCAGTACTTC.

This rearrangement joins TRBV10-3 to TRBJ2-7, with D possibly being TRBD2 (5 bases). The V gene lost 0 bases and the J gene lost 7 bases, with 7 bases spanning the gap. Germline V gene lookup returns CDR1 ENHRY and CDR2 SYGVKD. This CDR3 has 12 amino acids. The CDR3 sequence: CAISESTGEQYF. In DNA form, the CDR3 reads TGTGCCATCAGTGAGTCAACGGGGGAGCAGTACTTC.

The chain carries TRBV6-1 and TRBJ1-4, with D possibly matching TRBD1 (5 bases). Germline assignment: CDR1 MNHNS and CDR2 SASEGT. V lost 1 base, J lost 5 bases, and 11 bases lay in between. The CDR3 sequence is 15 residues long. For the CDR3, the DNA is TGTGCCAGCAGTGAAGTGCTGGAGGGGAATGAAAAACTGTTTTTT. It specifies CASSEVLEGNEKLFF.

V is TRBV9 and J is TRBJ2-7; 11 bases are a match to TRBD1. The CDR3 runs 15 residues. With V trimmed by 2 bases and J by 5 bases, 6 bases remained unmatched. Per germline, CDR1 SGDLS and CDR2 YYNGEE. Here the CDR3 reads CASSVGQGAINEQYF. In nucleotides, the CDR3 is TGTGCCAGCAGCGTCGGACAGGGGGCTATCAACGAGCAGTACTTC.

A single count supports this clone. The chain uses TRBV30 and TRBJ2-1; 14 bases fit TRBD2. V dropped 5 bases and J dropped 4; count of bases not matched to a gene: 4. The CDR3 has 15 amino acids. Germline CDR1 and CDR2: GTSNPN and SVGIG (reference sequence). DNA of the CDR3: TGTGCCTGGGGGACTAGCGGGGGCAGATACAATGAGCAGTTCTTC. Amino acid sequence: CAWGTSGGRYNEQFF.

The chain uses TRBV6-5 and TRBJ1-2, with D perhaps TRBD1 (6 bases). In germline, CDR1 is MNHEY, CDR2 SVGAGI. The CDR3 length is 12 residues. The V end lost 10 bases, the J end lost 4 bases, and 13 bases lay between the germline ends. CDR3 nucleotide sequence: TGTGCCACCTGGGACATTGGCTATGGCTACACCTTC. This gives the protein CATWDIGYGYTF.

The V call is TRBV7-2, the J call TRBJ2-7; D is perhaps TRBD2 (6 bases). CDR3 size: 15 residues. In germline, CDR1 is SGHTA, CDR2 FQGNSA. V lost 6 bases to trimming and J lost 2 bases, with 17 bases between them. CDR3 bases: TGTGCCAGCAGGCCCCTCGGCGGGGTGGCCTACGAGCAGTACTTC. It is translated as CASRPLGGVAYEQYF.

The CDR3, as DNA: TGTGCCAGCAGCCCACCAGGGCTCTCTAACTATGGCTACACCTTC. Translation: CASSPPGLSNYGYTF. The chain uses TRBV5-4 and TRBJ1-2, with a possible D match to TRBD1 (5 bases). The CDR3 runs to 15 residues. Trimming shortened V by 4 bases and J by 0 bases, and 13 bases separated the two germline ends. Germline values: CDR1 SGHNT, CDR2 YYREEE (reference sequence).